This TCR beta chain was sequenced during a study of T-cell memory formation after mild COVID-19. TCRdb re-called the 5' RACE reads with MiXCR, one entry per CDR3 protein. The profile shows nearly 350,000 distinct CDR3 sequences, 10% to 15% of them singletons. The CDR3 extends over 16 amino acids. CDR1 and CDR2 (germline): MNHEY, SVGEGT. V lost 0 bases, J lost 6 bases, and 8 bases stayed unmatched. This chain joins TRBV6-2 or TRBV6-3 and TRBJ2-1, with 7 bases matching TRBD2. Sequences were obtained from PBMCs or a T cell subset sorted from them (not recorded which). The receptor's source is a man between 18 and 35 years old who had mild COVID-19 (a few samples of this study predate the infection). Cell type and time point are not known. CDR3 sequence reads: CASSYSRGGYGNEQFF. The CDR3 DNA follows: TGTGCCAGCAGTTACTCCCGGGGAGGGTACGGCAATGAGCAGTTCTTC.